The clone carrying this TCR beta chain was recorded only once. Its antigen is still unknown. The junction shows a germline mismatch at one end, possibly a read error. Naive CD8 cells were CD45RO-negative, positively selected for CCR7, excluding terminally differentiated effector memory CD45RA+ cells. This sample is drawn from a study of shared clonotypes between healthy human individuals. General study results and limits: Generally, naive subsets came out with larger estimated richness than memory subsets. Around 4.7% was the fraction of naive CD4 clonotypes found shared across a few donors. It was anticipated that sequencing depth would influence how many clonotypes donors shared.

Generated by immunoSEQ multiplex PCR, the TCRdb table keeps only in-frame clones and is missing some. The table records more than 600,000 clones, about 90% of them present only once. Sequencing used naive CD8+ T cells sorted from blood. The clonotype comes from a man aged 25 to 40 in good health.

The CDR3 protein is CASGLRPYLLF. As DNA, the CDR3 is TGTGCCAGCGGACTGCGGCCGTACCTTCTTTTC. The rearrangement joins TRBV9 to TRBJ2-7; the D gene is possibly TRBD2 (5 bases). CDR1 is SGDLS and CDR2 is YYNGEE in the germline V gene. The CDR3 is 11 amino acids.